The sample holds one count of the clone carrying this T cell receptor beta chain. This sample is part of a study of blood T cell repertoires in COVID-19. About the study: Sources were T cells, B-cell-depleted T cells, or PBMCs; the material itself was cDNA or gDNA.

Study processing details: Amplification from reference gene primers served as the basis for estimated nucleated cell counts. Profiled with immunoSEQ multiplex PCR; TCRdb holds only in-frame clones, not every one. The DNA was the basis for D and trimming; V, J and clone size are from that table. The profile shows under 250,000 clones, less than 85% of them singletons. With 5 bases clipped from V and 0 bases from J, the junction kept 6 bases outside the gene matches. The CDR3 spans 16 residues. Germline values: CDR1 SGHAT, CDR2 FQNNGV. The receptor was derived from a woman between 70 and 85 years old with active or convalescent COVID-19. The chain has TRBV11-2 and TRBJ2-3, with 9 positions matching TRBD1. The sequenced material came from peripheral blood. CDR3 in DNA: TGTGCCAGCAGCCCCCTGGGGACAGGGAGCACAGATACGCAGTATTTT. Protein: CASSPLGTGSTDTQYF.